This T cell receptor (beta chain) was identified during a study of regulatory dendritic cells for organ transplantation. Study outcomes and limitations: Regulatory dendritic cells appeared to expand memory CD8+ clones less than mature ones. Among resting subsets, memory CD8+ cells contained the most alloreactive clonotypes. Memory CD8+ T cells were the most oligoclonal; naive cells were highly diverse.

As to this clone: Its matching antigen is unknown.

Clones were read by immunoSEQ multiplex PCR, and TCRdb kept only the in-frame ones, dropping some. The sample carries around 5,000 clones, around three fifths recorded once. Germline V gene data show CDR1 as MGHDK and CDR2 as SYGVNS. CDR3 size: 12 residues. V was clipped by 1 base and J by 8 bases, with 8 bases between them. FACS sorted CD4+ or CD8+ T cells into CD45RA+ naive and CD45RO+ memory. J is TRBJ1-2 and V is TRBV25-1; no definite D call. The origin of this receptor is a human donor in good health. Sequenced sample: memory CD8+ T cells from blood. Described subset: CD45RO+ memory T cells. The CDR3 reads CASSELGRGYTF. CDR3 nucleotide sequence: TGTGCCAGCAGTGAATTGGGCAGGGGCTACACCTTC.